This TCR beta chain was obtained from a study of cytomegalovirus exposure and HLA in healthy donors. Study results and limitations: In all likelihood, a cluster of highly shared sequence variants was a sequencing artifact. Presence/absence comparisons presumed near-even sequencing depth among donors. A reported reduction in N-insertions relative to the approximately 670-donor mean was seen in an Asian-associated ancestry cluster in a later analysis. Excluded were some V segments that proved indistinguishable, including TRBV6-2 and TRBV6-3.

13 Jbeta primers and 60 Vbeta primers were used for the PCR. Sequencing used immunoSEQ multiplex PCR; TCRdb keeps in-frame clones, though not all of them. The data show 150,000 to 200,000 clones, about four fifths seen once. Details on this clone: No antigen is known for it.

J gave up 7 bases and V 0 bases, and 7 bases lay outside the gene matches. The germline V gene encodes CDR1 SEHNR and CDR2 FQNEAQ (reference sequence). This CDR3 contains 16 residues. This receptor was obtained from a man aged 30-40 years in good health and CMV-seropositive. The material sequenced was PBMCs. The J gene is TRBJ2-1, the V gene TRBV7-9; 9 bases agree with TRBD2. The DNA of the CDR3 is TGTGCCAGCAGCTTAGCTGGGACTAGCATATGGAATGAGCAGTTCTTC. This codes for CASSLAGTSIWNEQFF.